The present TCR beta chain was sequenced within a study of Graves' ophthalmopathy and Graves' hyperthyroidism. This clonotype occurred many times. Ophthalmopathy not arising within 18 months of follow-up defined hyperthyroidism as stable. Enrollment excluded any patients with other autoimmune diseases, uncontrolled infections, pregnancy or lactation. The CDR3 spans 18 residues. Germline V gives CDR1 LNHDA, CDR2 SQIVND (reference sequence). V was shortened by 5 bases and J by 4 bases, with 23 bases between the two germline ends. The TCR beta CDR3 regions underwent amplification from RNA transcripts. HTBI primers served in a first-round RT-PCR, which a second-round multiplex PCR followed. TCRdb itself ran the multiplex PCR reads through MiXCR, one entry per CDR3 protein. The sample lists some 410,000 distinct CDR3 sequences, more than 20% seen once, with approximately 3.2% in the top ten.

This clonotype was obtained from a woman younger than 35 with stable Graves' hyperthyroidism. The chain has TRBV19 and TRBJ2-2; perhaps TRBD1 as D (5 bases). Material for sequencing was peripheral blood. The CDR3 sequence: CASSPQGLQGGFTGELFF. CDR3 sequence (DNA): TGTGCCAGTAGTCCTCAAGGCCTTCAGGGCGGCTTCACCGGGGAGCTGTTTTTT.